What follows are 21 T cell receptor beta chains derived from one specimen sequenced in a study of metastatic and nonmetastatic thyroid tumors. From the PCR reads, TCRdb re-called clones with MiXCR. The table shows 60,000 or so clones, with under 30% occurring only once. Every patient was untreated before thyroid surgery. The material sequenced was blood. These receptors came from a female donor with papillary thyroid cancer or a benign thyroid nodule (not recorded which). Some clones in this sample may be carry-over from other donors' samples.

The chain uses TRBV11-1 and TRBJ2-1, with D unresolved. CDR3 length: 15 amino acids. Germline loops: CDR1 SGHAT, CDR2 FQDESV (reference sequence). The V and J ends lost 2 bases and 5 bases respectively, with 13 bases between them. The CDR3 sequence is CASSLSGISNNEQFF. CDR3 in DNA: TGTGCCAGCAGCTTAAGTGGGATATCCAACAATGAGCAGTTCTTC.

V gene TRBV5-1 combines with J gene TRBJ1-2, with D unresolved. V lost 2 bases and J 7 bases, leaving 12 bases between the germline ends. CDR3 length equals 13 residues. The germline V gene has CDR1 SGHRS and CDR2 YFSETQ. The CDR3 protein is CASSFDMEFGYTF. CDR3 in DNA: TGCGCCAGCAGCTTTGACATGGAATTTGGCTACACCTTC.

The table lists this clone with a few counts. The CDR3 sequence: CASSSPSGRGYTF. CDR3 bases: TGCGCCAGCAGCTCCCCCAGCGGACGCGGCTACACCTTC. This chain uses TRBV4-1 with TRBJ1-2; D is unresolved. Trimming removed 5 bases from V and 8 bases from J, with 15 bases in between. This CDR3 has 13 residues. CDR1 and CDR2 from the germline V gene are MGHRA and YSYEKL.

The V call is TRBV7-3, the J call TRBJ2-7; D is undetermined. Trimming took 2 bases from V and 6 from J, leaving 11 bases between them. The CDR3 consists of 13 residues. The V gene's germline CDR1 is SGHTA and CDR2 FQGTGA. Here the CDR3 reads CASSLSKSGEQYF. CDR3 nucleotide sequence: TGTGCCAGCAGCTTATCGAAGTCTGGCGAGCAGTACTTC.

This clone came up many times. The chain combines TRBV5-6 with TRBJ2-2; 8 nucleotides align to TRBD2. The V gene's germline CDR1 is SGHDT and CDR2 YYEEEE. The CDR3 runs 15 residues. V shed 4 bases and J 3 bases; nucleotides not matched to a gene: 5. The CDR3 DNA reads TGTGCCAGCAGCCCGACTAGCGACTACACCGGGGAGCTGTTTTTT. It encodes CASSPTSDYTGELFF.

The chain is built from TRBV11-3 and TRBJ2-2, with 8 bases matching TRBD2. Unmatched junction bases numbered 5, after V lost 5 bases and J lost 3 bases. This CDR3 comprises 15 residues. Germline V gene lookup returns CDR1 SGHNT and CDR2 YENEEA. CDR3 in DNA: TGTGCCAGCAGCCTGAGCGGGGGATACACCGGGGAGCTGTTTTTT. Translated: CASSLSGGYTGELFF. Full variable domain (outside the CDR3, taken from reference TRBV11-3 and TRBJ2-2): EAGVVQSPRYKIIEKKQPVAFWCNPISGHNTLYWYLQNLGQGPELLIRYENEEAVDDSQLPKDRFSAERLKGVDSTLKIQPAELGDSAVYLCASSLSGGYTGELFFGEGSRLTVL.

The CDR3 DNA reads TGCAGTGCTCCCAGCCTGGATGGCACAGATACGCAGTATTTT. It specifies CSAPSLDGTDTQYF. The chain joins TRBV20-1 to TRBJ2-3; no reliable D call. V lost 5 bases and J lost 1, with 13 bases in between. Germline V gene data show CDR1 as DFQATT and CDR2 as SNEGSKA (reference sequence). This CDR3 has 14 amino acids.

This clone was seen only a few times. V is TRBV2 and J is TRBJ1-6; 9 positions match TRBD1. This CDR3 contains 11 residues. Germline V gives CDR1 SNHLY, CDR2 FYNNEI. This CDR3 reads CGQGGSSPLHF. In DNA form, the CDR3 reads TGTGGACAGGGGGGATCTTCACCCCTCCACTTT. The whole variable domain, remainder taken from reference TRBV2 and TRBJ1-6, is EPEVTQTPSHQVTQMGQEVILRCVPISNHLYFYWYRQILGQKVEFLVSFYNNEISEKSEIFDDQFSVERPDGSNFTLKIRSTKLEDSAMYFCGQGGSSPLHFGNGTRLTVT.

This clone was seen a few times. The gene calls are TRBV6-1 and TRBJ1-2; D not resolved. V dropped 8 bases and J dropped 7 bases, with 11 bases sitting between them. CDR3 length: 11 amino acids. Germline values: CDR1 MNHNS, CDR2 SASEGT. The CDR3, as DNA: TGTGCCAGCCTGCTCGTGGGTGGCTACACCTTC. As protein: CASLLVGGYTF.

This clone has just a few counts. The V call is TRBV11-2, the J call TRBJ2-1, with D perhaps matching TRBD1 (6 bases). V shed 5 bases and J shed 6 bases, with 17 bases lying between them. Germline-derived CDR1 and CDR2 are SGHAT and FQNNGV. This CDR3 contains 15 residues. For the CDR3, the DNA is TGTGCCAGCAGCCCGAACAGGGCAGGTTCCAATGAGCAGTTCTTC. It is translated as CASSPNRAGSNEQFF.

The J gene is TRBJ2-7, the V gene TRBV7-2; D is tentatively TRBD1 or TRBD2 (5 bases each). Trimming shortened V by 1 base and J by 2 bases, and 9 bases separated the two germline ends. Germline CDR1 is SGHTA and CDR2 is FQGNSA. The CDR3 sequence is 14 residues long. Here the CDR3 DNA reads TGTGCCAGCAGCTTAGGTAGGGGAGCCTACGAGCAGTACTTC. Residues: CASSLGRGAYEQYF.

In DNA, the CDR3 is TGTGCCAGCAGTCCGGGGACAGCCAATTCACCCCTCCACTTT. Protein: CASSPGTANSPLHF. The chain is built from TRBV7-3 and TRBJ1-6; TRBD1 aligns across 7 bases. V was clipped by 6 bases and J by 7 bases; unmatched bases: 6. From germline, CDR1 is SGHTA and CDR2 FQGTGA. CDR3 length: 14 amino acids.

The gene calls are TRBV6-1 and TRBJ2-7, with 8 bases that match TRBD1. CDR3 length: 13 amino acids. CDR1 is MNHNS, CDR2 SASEGT, per germline. Trimming removed 7 bases from V and 6 bases from J; junction bases left unmatched: 8. The chain's CDR3 is CASKYNTGGEQYF. In nucleotides, the CDR3 is TGTGCCAGCAAATACAACACAGGGGGCGAGCAGTACTTC.

This chain joins TRBV6-1 and TRBJ1-2; 8 positions match TRBD1. Per germline, CDR1 MNHNS and CDR2 SASEGT. The trim removed 7 bases at V and 2 bases at J, leaving 6 bases unmatched. CDR3 length: 14 amino acids. The CDR3 region has the DNA TGTGCCAGCAAAAGCAGGGGGCCCAACTATGGCTACACCTTC. This codes for CASKSRGPNYGYTF.

This clone was picked up many times. The chain couples TRBV7-2 to TRBJ2-3, with D possibly matching TRBD1 (7 bases). From germline, CDR1 is SGHTA and CDR2 FQGNSA. Trimming removed 7 bases from V and 2 bases from J, with 19 bases in between. The length of the CDR3 is 16 residues. The CDR3 sequence: CASTKLGGQSTDTQYF. The CDR3 region has the DNA TGTGCCAGCACCAAACTGGGGGGACAGTCCACAGATACGCAGTATTTT.

This rearrangement joins TRBV20-1 to TRBJ2-1, with D maybe TRBD1 (7 bases). The CDR3 totals 16 residues. V was cut by 0 bases and J by 0 bases, with 12 bases left in between. Germline CDR1 reads DFQATT; CDR2 reads SNEGSKA (reference sequence). CDR3 residues: CSARDRQGGSYNEQFF. CDR3 nucleotide sequence: TGCAGTGCTAGAGATAGGCAGGGGGGCTCCTACAATGAGCAGTTCTTC.

This clone occurred a few times. This sequence joins TRBV24-1 and TRBJ2-5, with a weak D call TRBD2 (6 bases). This CDR3 comprises 16 residues. The V end lost 3 bases, the J end lost 3 bases, and 16 bases lay between the germline ends. Germline V lookup: CDR1 KGHDR, CDR2 SFDVKD. The CDR3, as DNA: TGTGCCACCAGTGATAGGAGGGACCCCTTAAAAGAGACCCAGTACTTC. Translation gives CATSDRRDPLKETQYF.

In its sample, this clone was seen a few times. In DNA form, the CDR3 reads TGTGCCAGCAGCTCGACAGGGGACTATGGCTACACCTTC. It encodes CASSSTGDYGYTF. The gene calls are TRBV5-6 and TRBJ1-2; 8 bases line up with TRBD1. V was clipped by 3 bases and J by 3 bases; unmatched bases: 1. Germline CDR1 SGHDT, CDR2 YYEEEE. CDR3 size: 13 residues.

This clone was detected only once. The V gene is TRBV5-1, the J gene TRBJ2-2; D may be TRBD1 or TRBD2 (6 bases each). The germline CDR1 and CDR2 sequences are SGHRS and YFSETQ. V was trimmed by 0 bases and J by 4 bases, leaving 13 bases between them. CDR3 size: 16 residues. CDR3 DNA: TGCGCCAGCAGCTTGGCCATCACGGGGGCCACCGGGGAGCTGTTTTTT. Its translation: CASSLAITGATGELFF. Variable domain in full (rest from reference TRBV5-1 and TRBJ2-2): KAGVTQTPRYLIKTRGQQVTLSCSPISGHRSVSWYQQTPGQGLQFLFEYFSETQRNKGNFPGRFSGRQFSNSRSEMNVSTLELGDSALYLCASSLAITGATGELFFGEGSRLTVL.

The V call is TRBV27, the J call TRBJ2-7, with D maybe TRBD2 (6 bases). The CDR3 is 15 residues long. Trimming cost V 6 bases and J 0 bases, with 15 bases left between them. Germline V gene sequence: CDR1 MNHEY, CDR2 SMNVEV (reference sequence). CDR3 region: CASSRGASDSYEQYF. CDR3 sequence (DNA): TGTGCCAGCAGCAGAGGGGCTAGCGACTCCTACGAGCAGTACTTC.

The chain combines TRBV18 with TRBJ1-3; D ambiguous. This CDR3 is 14 amino acids long. The ends were cut back, 3 bases at V and 4 bases at J, with 10 bases in the middle. The V gene's germline CDR1 is KGHSH and CDR2 LQKENI. The CDR3: CASSPSRGGNTIYF. As DNA, the CDR3 is TGTGCCAGCTCACCGTCCCGAGGGGGAAACACCATATATTTT.